These T cell receptor beta chains were read from a single sample in a study of PD-L1 blockade in urothelial cancer. The repertoire was sequenced with immunoSEQ multiplex PCR; TCRdb's copy has only in-frame clones and lacks some. The sample contains around 100,000 clones, around nine tenths of which appear only once. The material was PBMCs, obtained around atezolizumab (anti-PD-L1) treatment. The origin of the receptors is a man in his 60s with urothelial cancer. CDR3s include the opening cysteine and the closing phenylalanine or tryptophan. A clone size is listed for some rows: how often the clone was seen (once, few, many), or a class if it is expanded.

V,J,size,CDR3
TRBV28,TRBJ2-1,-,CASSLTSGSSYNEQFF
TRBV10-3,TRBJ2-3,-,CAIAPRGTSGTGRTDTQYF
TRBV9,TRBJ1-6,-,CASSVGQGVNSPLHF
TRBV7-2,TRBJ2-1,-,CASSIGLAGGDNEQFF
TRBV5-1,TRBJ2-5,-,CASSPGQVGETQYF
TRBV9,TRBJ2-7,few,CASSIGQGSSYEQYF
TRBV5-1,TRBJ2-5,-,CASSAAGSQETQYF
TRBV7-6,TRBJ2-1,-,CASSPSYNEQFF
TRBV5-1,TRBJ2-7,-,CASSRDFYEQYF
TRBV28,TRBJ1-2,-,CASSLSQATNYGYTF
TRBV6-1,TRBJ1-5,-,CASSAQVPPSNQPQHF
TRBV28,TRBJ1-2,-,CASSFGGATPDYGYTF
TRBV28,TRBJ1-1,-,CASSGTGTFAFF
TRBV7-3,TRBJ1-6,-,CASSLRAKGSPLHF
TRBV4-2,TRBJ1-5,-,CASSQDPRGDSNQPQHF
TRBV11-3,TRBJ2-3,-,CASSTPSGHSTDTQYF
TRBV28,TRBJ1-3,-,CASSSPGFMGNTIYF
TRBV5-5,TRBJ2-2,-,CASLGTQNTGELFF
TRBV2,TRBJ2-2,-,CASTLGTTNTGELFF
TRBV19,TRBJ2-3,-,CASSIGTSGSTDTQYF
TRBV11-1,TRBJ1-1,-,CASSPLGPAEAFF
TRBV28,TRBJ2-7,-,CASGAGEGISYEQYF
TRBV5-1,TRBJ2-7,-,CASSSARGLYEQYF
TRBV9,TRBJ1-1,-,CASSVVAGWGTEAFF
TRBV29-1,TRBJ2-6,-,CSVADRKDSGANVLTF
TRBV27,TRBJ2-7,-,CASSPLSGREQYF
TRBV6-5,TRBJ1-1,once,CASRYATGVGTEAFF
TRBV5-1,TRBJ2-7,-,CASSLPLAQNSYEQYF
TRBV15,TRBJ1-2,once,CATSGVWGQSDGYTF
TRBV19,TRBJ2-1,-,CASSLLAGVVNEQFF
TRBV11-2,TRBJ2-1,-,CASSGQGDPSGMPYNEQFF
TRBV6-6,TRBJ2-7,-,CASSYSGSLGPYEQYF
TRBV5-8,TRBJ2-1,-,CASRHRGRMSNEQFF
TRBV9,TRBJ2-7,-,CASSVGGGAGYEQYF
TRBV13,TRBJ2-3,-,CASSWGQGVADTQYF
TRBV6-5,TRBJ1-2,-,CASSRGTDTNYGYTF
TRBV7-6,TRBJ1-3,-,CASSRGGGAGNTIYF
TRBV7-6,TRBJ2-1,-,CASSHLAGYNNEQFF
TRBV6-1,TRBJ1-2,-,CASSSWGQGAGGYTF
TRBV5-4,TRBJ2-7,-,CASSLMDIPYEQYF
TRBV5-6,TRBJ1-5,-,CASSLQNQPQHF
TRBV19,TRBJ1-5,-,CASSATHGGPNQPQHF
TRBV5-6,TRBJ2-3,-,CASSSQRGSTDTQYF
TRBV10-3,TRBJ1-5,-,CAIRPGTDSDQPQHF
TRBV5-1,TRBJ1-5,-,CASSLVPGNTNQPQHF
TRBV29-1,TRBJ1-4,once,CSVDGDRSEKLFF
TRBV19,TRBJ2-5,-,CASSMFSGDETQYF
TRBV6-5,TRBJ2-7,-,CASSKDIEMYEQYF
TRBV5-1,TRBJ2-5,-,CASRTRQAQETQYF
TRBV5-1,TRBJ2-1,-,CASSPGTSGNEQFF
TRBV9,TRBJ2-1,-,CASSVVGQTYNEQFF
TRBV7-9,TRBJ1-6,-,CASSSPTGGMAPLHF
TRBV18,TRBJ2-1,-,CASSVGTGVREQFF
TRBV6-5,TRBJ1-5,once,CASSLTGTVNQPQHF
TRBV4-2,TRBJ2-2,-,CASSQERQGASGTGELFF
TRBV28,TRBJ1-5,-,CASTPRQAQGQPQHF
TRBV6-6,TRBJ1-2,-,CASSYYGQGNYGYTF
TRBV4-3,TRBJ2-3,-,CASSQAQGADTQYF
TRBV18,TRBJ1-1,-,CASSPIQGWNTEAFF